Given below is one T cell receptor (beta chain) in context. This entry comes from a study of T cell changes during pregnancy in multiple sclerosis. Sequencing used immunoSEQ multiplex PCR; TCRdb keeps in-frame clones, though not all of them. The sample records some 70,000 clones, 80% to 90% being singletons. Source: peripheral blood, taken before pregnancy. The TCR comes from a female donor with multiple sclerosis, enrolled in a pregnancy study.

CDR3 sequence reads: CAWSPGPGVPEAFF. For the CDR3, the DNA is TGTGCCTGGAGTCCGGGTCCCGGAGTCCCTGAAGCTTTCTTT. The genes are TRBV30 and TRBJ1-1, with no clear D. Per the germline V gene, CDR1 is GTSNPN and CDR2 is SVGIG (reference sequence). There are 14 residues in the CDR3. V shed 2 bases and J shed 6 bases, with 16 bases lying between them.